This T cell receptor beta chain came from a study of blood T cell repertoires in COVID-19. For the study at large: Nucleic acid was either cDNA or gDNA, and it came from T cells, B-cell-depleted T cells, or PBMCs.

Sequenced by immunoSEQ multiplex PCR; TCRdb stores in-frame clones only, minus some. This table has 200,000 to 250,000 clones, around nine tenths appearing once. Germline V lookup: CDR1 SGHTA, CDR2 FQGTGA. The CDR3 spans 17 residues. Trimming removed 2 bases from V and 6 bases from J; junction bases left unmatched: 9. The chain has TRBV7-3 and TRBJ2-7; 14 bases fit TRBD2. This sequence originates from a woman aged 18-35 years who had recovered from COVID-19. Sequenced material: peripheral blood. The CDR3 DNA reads TGTGCCAGCAGCTTAGTTCCGGGACTAGCGGGAGATAGCGAGCAGTACTTC. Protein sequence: CASSLVPGLAGDSEQYF.